The clone carrying this TCR beta chain showed up many times. The data belong to a study of T-cell reconstitution after alpha-beta-depleted transplantation in children. Germline CDR1 is LNHDA and CDR2 is SQIVND (reference sequence). V was pared by 4 bases and J by 4 bases, with 11 bases between. This CDR3 is 13 amino acids long. Preparation of the TCRbeta library involved a method that used unique molecular identifiers. TCRdb analysed the PCR reads with MiXCR anew, one entry per CDR3 protein. The table records about 610,000 distinct CDR3 sequences, over 9.5% of them present only once. The source of this sequence is a human donor who donated a stem cell graft to a child with acute myeloid leukemia. The material sequenced was PBMCs from the stem cell graft donor, taken from the stem cell graft. This sequence joins TRBV19 and TRBJ2-7; a possible D gene is TRBD1 (6 bases). In DNA, the CDR3 is TGTGCCAGTAGTACCCGGGACACGTACGAGCAGTACTTC. It codes for CASSTRDTYEQYF.